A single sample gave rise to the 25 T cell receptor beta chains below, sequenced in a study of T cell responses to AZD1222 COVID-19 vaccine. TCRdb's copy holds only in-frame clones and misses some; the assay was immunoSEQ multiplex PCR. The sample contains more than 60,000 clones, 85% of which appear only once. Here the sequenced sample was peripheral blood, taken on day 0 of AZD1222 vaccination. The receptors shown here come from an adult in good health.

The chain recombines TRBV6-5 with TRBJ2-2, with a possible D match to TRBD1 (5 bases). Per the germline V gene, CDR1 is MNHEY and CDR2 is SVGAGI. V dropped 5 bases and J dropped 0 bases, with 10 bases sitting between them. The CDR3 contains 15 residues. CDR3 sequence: CASSRGEPNTGELFF. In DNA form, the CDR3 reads TGTGCCAGCAGTAGGGGTGAACCGAACACCGGGGAGCTGTTTTTT.

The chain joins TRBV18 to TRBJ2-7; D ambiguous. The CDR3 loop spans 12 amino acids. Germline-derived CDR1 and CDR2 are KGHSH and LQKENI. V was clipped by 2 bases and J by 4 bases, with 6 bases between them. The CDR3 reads CASSPVDYEQYF. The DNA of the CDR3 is TGTGCCAGCTCACCAGTGGATTACGAGCAGTACTTC.

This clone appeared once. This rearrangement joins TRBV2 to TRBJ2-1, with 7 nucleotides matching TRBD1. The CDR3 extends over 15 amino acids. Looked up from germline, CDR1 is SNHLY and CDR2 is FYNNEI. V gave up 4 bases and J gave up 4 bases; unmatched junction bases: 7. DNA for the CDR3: TGTGCCAGCAGTGTCATGGGGACAGTTTACAATGAGCAGTTCTTC. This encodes CASSVMGTVYNEQFF.

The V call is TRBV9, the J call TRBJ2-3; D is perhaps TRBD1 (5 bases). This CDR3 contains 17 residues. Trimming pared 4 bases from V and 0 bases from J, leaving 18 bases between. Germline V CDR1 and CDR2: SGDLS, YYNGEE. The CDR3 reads CASSPTGAKTSTDTQYF. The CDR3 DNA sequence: TGTGCCAGCAGCCCAACAGGTGCAAAGACTAGCACAGATACGCAGTATTTT.

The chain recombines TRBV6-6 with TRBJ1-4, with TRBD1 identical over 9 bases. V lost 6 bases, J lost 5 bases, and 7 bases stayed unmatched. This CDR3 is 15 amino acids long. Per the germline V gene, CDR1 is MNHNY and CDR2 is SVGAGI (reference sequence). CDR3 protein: CASRETGGSNEKLFF. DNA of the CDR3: TGTGCCAGCAGAGAGACAGGGGGGTCCAATGAAAAACTGTTTTTT.

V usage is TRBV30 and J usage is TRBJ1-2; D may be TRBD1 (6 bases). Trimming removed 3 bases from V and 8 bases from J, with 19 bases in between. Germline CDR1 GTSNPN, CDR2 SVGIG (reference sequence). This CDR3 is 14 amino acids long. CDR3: CAWSFSGGAGGYTF. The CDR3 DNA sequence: TGTGCCTGGAGCTTTTCTGGGGGGGCTGGAGGCTACACCTTC.

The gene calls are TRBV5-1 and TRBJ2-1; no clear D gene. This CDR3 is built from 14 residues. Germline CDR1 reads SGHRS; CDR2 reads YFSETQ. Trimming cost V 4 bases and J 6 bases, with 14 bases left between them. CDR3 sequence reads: CASSTPGPTNEQFF. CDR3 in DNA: TGCGCCAGCAGCACTCCCGGTCCGACCAATGAGCAGTTCTTC.

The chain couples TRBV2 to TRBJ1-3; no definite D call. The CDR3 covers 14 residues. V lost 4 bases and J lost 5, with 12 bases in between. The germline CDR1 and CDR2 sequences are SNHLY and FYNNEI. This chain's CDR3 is CASSGRSARNTIYF. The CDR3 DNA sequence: TGTGCCAGCAGTGGACGGTCCGCCAGAAACACCATATATTTT.

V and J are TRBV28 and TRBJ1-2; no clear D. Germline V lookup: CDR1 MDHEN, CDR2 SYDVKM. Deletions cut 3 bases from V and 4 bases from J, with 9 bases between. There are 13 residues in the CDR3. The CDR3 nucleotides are TGTGCCAGCAGTTTGAGGGCAGTCTATGGCTACACCTTC. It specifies CASSLRAVYGYTF.

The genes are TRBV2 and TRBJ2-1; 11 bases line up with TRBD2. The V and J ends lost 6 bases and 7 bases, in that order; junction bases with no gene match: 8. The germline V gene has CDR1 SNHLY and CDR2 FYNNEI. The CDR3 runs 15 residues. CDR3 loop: CASRIIAGGPNEQFF. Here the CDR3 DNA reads TGTGCCAGCAGGATCATAGCGGGGGGGCCGAATGAGCAGTTCTTC.

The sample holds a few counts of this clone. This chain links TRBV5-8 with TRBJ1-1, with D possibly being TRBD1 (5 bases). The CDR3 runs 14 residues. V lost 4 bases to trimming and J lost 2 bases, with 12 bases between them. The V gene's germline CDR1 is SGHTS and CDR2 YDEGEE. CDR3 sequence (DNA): TGTGCCAGCAGCGTCCGACAGTACAACACTGAAGCTTTCTTT. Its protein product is CASSVRQYNTEAFF.

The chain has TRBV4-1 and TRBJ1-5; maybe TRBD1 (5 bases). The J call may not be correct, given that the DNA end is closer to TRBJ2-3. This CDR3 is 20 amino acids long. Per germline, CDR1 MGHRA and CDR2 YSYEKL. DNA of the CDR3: TGCGCCAGCAGCCATACAGACAGTTTTAGCTATGGGATCGGGTTTCAGCCCCAGTATTTT. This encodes CASSHTDSFSYGIGFQPQYF.

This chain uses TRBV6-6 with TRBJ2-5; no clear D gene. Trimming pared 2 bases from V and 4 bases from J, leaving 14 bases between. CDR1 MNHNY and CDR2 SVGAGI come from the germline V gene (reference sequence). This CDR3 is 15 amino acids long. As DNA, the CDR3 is TGTGCCAGCAGTTACGACTCCAAACCCTCAGAGACCCAGTACTTC. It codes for CASSYDSKPSETQYF.

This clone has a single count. CDR3 sequence: CASSFHPDTQYF. The CDR3, as DNA: TGTGCCAGCAGTTTCCACCCAGATACGCAGTATTTT. The chain employs TRBV27 and TRBJ2-3, with D unresolved. From germline, CDR1 is MNHEY and CDR2 SMNVEV (reference sequence). V gave up 3 bases and J gave up 4 bases, with 5 bases separating them. The CDR3 has 12 amino acids.

The CDR3 is CASSPPAESKAFF. In DNA form, the CDR3 reads TGTGCCAGCAGTCCCCCCGCGGAGTCGAAAGCTTTCTTT. The rearrangement links TRBV28 to TRBJ1-1, with D hard to call. Trimming left V 5 bases short and J 9 bases short, with 16 bases between. The CDR3 has 13 amino acids. The V gene's germline CDR1 is MDHEN and CDR2 SYDVKM.

The CDR3 is CASSQGGNTEAFF. The CDR3 coding sequence is TGTGCCAGCAGCCAAGGGGGGAACACTGAAGCTTTCTTT. The chain joins TRBV14 to TRBJ1-1, with D unresolved. Germline loops: CDR1 SGHDN, CDR2 FVKESK. V lost 1 base and J 1 base, leaving 4 bases between the germline ends. There are 13 residues in the CDR3.

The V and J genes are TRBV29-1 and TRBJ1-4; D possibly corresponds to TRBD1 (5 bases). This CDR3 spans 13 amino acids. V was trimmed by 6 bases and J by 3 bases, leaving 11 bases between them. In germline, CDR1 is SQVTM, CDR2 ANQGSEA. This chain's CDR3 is CSVVGGANEKLFF. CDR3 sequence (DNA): TGCAGCGTCGTCGGGGGTGCTAATGAAAAACTGTTTTTT.

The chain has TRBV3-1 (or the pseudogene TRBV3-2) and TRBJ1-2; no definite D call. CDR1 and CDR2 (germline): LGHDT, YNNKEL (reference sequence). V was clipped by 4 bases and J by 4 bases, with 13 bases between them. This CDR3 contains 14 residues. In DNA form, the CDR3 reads TGTGCCAGCAGCCCCACCGTGGGAAGCTATGGCTACACCTTC. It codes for CASSPTVGSYGYTF.

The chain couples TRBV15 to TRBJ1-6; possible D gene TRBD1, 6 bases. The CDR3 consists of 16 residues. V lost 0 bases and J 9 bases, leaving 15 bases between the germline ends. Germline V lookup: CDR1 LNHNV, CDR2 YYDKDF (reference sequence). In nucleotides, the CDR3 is TGTGCCACCAGCAGAGACAAACAGACAGGACCTTCACCCCTCCACTTT. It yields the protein CATSRDKQTGPSPLHF.

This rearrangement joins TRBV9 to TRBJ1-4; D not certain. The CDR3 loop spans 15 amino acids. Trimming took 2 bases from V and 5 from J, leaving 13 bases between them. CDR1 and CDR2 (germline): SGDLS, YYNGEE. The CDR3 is CASSVGPGKNEKLFF. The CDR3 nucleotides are TGTGCCAGCAGCGTCGGGCCCGGGAAGAATGAAAAACTGTTTTTT.

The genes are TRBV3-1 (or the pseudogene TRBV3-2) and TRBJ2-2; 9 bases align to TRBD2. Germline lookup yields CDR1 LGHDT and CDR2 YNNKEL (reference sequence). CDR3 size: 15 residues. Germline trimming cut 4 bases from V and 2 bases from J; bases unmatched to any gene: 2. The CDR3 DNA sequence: TGTGCCAGCAGCCGACTAGCGGAAAACACCGGGGAGCTGTTTTTT. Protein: CASSRLAENTGELFF.

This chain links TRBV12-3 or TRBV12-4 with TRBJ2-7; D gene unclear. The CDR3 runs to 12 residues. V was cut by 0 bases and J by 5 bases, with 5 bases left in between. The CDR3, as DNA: TGTGCCAGCAGTTTAGCGGCTAACGAGCAGTACTTC. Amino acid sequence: CASSLAANEQYF.

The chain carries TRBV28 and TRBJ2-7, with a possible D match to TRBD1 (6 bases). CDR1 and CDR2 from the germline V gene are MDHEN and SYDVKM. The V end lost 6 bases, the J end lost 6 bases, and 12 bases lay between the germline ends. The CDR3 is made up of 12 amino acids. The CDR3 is CASRETGGEQYF. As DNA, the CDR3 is TGTGCCAGCAGAGAGACAGGAGGCGAGCAGTACTTC.

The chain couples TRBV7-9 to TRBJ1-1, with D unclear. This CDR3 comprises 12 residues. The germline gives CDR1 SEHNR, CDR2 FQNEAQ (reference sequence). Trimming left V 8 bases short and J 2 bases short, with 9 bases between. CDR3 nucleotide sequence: TGTGCCAGCGCCGGCTCCAACACTGAAGCTTTCTTT. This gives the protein CASAGSNTEAFF. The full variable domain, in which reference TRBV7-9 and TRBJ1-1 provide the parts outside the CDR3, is DTGVSQNPRHKITKRGQNVTFRCDPISEHNRLYWYRQTLGQGPEFLTYFQNEAQLEKSRLLSDRFSAERPKGSFSTLEIQRTEQGDSAMYLCASAGSNTEAFFGQGTRLTVV.

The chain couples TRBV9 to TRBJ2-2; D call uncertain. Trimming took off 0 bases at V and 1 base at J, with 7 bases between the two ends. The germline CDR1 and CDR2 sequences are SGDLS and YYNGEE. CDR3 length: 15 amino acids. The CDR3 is CASSVGHMNTGELFF. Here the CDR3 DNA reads TGTGCCAGCAGCGTAGGGCACATGAACACCGGGGAGCTGTTTTTT.